This T cell receptor beta chain was captured in a study of immune characterization of retroperitoneal liposarcoma. CDR3 length equals 15 residues. Germline CDR1 and CDR2: SGHTA and FQGNSA. Trimming took 1 base from V and 5 from J; bases not matched to a gene: 1. This clonotype has ten or more counts. TCRdb called the PCR reads again in MiXCR, with one record for every CDR3 protein. The sample contains around 20,000 distinct CDR3 sequences, 35% to 40% of which appear only once. The receptor comes from a male donor with retroperitoneal liposarcoma. The rearrangement joins TRBV7-2 to TRBJ2-1, with 11 bases identical to TRBD2. Sequenced material: blood. CDR3 nucleotides: TGTGCCAGCAGCTTAGAACTAGCGGGAGACAATGAGCAGTTCTTC. It translates to CASSLELAGDNEQFF.